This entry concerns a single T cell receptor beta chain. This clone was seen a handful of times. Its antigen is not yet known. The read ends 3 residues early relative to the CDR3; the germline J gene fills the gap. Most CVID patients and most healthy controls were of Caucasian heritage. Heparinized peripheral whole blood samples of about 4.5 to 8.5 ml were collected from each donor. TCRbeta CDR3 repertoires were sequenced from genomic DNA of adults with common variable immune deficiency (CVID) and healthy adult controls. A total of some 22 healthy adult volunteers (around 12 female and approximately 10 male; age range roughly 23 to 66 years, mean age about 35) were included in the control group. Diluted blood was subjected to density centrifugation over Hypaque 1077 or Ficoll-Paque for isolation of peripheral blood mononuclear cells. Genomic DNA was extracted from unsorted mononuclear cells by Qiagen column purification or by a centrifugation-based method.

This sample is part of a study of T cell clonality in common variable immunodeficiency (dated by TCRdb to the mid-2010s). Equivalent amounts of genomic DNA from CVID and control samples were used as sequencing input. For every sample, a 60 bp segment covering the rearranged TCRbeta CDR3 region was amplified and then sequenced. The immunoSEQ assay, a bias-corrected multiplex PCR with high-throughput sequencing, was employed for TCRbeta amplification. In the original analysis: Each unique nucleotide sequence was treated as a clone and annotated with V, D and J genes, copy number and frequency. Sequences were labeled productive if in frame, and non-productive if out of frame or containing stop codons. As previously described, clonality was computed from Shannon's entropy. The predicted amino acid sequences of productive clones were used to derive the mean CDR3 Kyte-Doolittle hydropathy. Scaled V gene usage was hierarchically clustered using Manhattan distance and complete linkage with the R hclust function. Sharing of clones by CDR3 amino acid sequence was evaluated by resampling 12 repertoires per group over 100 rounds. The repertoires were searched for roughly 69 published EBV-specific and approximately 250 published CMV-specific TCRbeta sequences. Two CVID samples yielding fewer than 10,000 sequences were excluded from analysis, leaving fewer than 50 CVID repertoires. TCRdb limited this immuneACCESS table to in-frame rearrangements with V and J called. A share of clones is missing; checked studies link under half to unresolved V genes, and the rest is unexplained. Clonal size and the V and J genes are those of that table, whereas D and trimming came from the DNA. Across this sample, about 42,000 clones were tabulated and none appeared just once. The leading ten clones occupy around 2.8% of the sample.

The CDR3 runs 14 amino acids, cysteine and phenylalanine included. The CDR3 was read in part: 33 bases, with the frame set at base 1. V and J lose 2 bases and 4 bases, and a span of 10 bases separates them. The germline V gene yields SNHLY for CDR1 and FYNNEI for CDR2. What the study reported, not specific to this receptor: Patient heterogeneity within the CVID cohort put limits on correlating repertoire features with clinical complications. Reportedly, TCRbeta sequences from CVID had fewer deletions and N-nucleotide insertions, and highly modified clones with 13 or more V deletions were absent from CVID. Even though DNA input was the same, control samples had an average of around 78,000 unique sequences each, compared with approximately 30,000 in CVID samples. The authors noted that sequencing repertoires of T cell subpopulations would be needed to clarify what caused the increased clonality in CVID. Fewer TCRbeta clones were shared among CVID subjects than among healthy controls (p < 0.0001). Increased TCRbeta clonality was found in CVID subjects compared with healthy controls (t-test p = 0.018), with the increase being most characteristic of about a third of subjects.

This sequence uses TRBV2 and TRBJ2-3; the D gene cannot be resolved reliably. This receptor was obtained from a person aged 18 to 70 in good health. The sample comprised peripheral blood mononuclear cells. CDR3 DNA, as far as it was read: TGTGCCAGCAGTGAAATACTGGGCCCAGATACG. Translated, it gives CASSEILGPDT. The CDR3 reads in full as CASSEILGPDTQYF.